What follows are 28 T cell receptor beta chains derived from one specimen sequenced in a study of T cells in Graves' hyperthyroidism and ophthalmopathy. Template material for amplifying TCR beta CDR3 regions consisted of RNA transcripts. Researchers ran a first-round RT-PCR on the TCR CDR3 using the HTBI primer set. Using its own MiXCR run on the multiplex PCR reads, TCRdb lists one record per CDR3 protein. The sample holds around 350,000 distinct CDR3 sequences, about 25% seen once. The sample was blood. Source of these receptors: a man aged 50 or older with Graves' hyperthyroidism.

Details on this clonotype: A much bigger clone sits one base away, suggesting this may be a read error. V is TRBV11-1 and J is TRBJ2-7, with D maybe TRBD2 (6 bases). Germline V gives CDR1 SGHAT, CDR2 FQDESV (reference sequence). This CDR3 has 14 residues. The DNA for the CDR3 is TGTGCCGGCAGCTTAATGGGGGGTCCCTACGAGCAGTACTTC. Protein: CAGSLMGGPYEQYF. The full variable domain, rest sourced from reference TRBV11-1 and TRBJ2-7, is EAEVAQSPRYKITEKSQAVAFWCDPISGHATLYWYRQILGQGPELLVQFQDESVVDDSQLPKDRFSAERLKGVDSTLKIQPAELGDSAMYLCAGSLMGGPYEQYFGPGTRLTVT.

This clonotype was seen a few times. The rearrangement links TRBV11-3 to TRBJ2-1; 10 bases line up with TRBD2. CDR1 is SGHNT and CDR2 is YENEEA in the germline V gene. The CDR3 is made up of 15 amino acids. The trim removed 3 bases at V and 8 bases at J, leaving 7 bases unmatched. The CDR3 DNA follows: TGTGCCAGCAGCTTCGCCAGCGGGAGGGCCGATGAGCAGTTCTTC. This encodes CASSFASGRADEQFF.

The chain combines TRBV7-9 with TRBJ2-7; TRBD2 matches at 16 bases. Germline V gives CDR1 SEHNR, CDR2 FQNEAQ (reference sequence). Trimming at V came to 11 bases and at J to 7 bases, leaving 14 bases not matched to a gene. The CDR3 runs 16 residues. CDR3 sequence: CAVDGTSGRDSWEQYF. CDR3 bases: TGTGCCGTCGACGGGACTAGCGGGAGGGACTCCTGGGAGCAGTACTTC. The full variable domain, its missing parts supplied by reference TRBV7-9 and TRBJ2-7, is DTGVSQNPRHKITKRGQNVTFRCDPISEHNRLYWYRQTLGQGPEFLTYFQNEAQLEKSRLLSDRFSAERPKGSFSTLEIQRTEQGDSAMYLCAVDGTSGRDSWEQYFGPGTRLTVT.

This rearrangement joins TRBV6-1 to TRBJ2-5; 8 nucleotides agree with TRBD2. Germline CDR1 reads MNHNS; CDR2 reads SASEGT. The ends lost 2 bases at V and 4 bases at J; junction bases unmatched: 6. This CDR3 region has 15 residues. The CDR3 loop reads CASSERAGEGETQYF. CDR3 nucleotide sequence: TGTGCCAGCAGTGAAAGAGCGGGAGAAGGAGAGACCCAGTACTTC.

This clonotype was observed at least ten times. The CDR3 sequence is CASSQTGLYEQYF. CDR3 coding DNA: TGTGCCAGCAGCCAAACGGGACTCTACGAGCAGTACTTC. The V and J genes are TRBV7-3 and TRBJ2-7; weak D call: TRBD2 (6 bases). The CDR3 is 13 amino acids. Germline CDR1 is SGHTA and CDR2 is FQGTGA. V lost 5 bases, J lost 3 bases, and 11 bases lay in between.

The genes are TRBV2 and TRBJ2-7; 9 nucleotides agree with TRBD2. Trimming cost V 5 bases and J 2 bases; bases outside gene matches: 7. Germline lookup yields CDR1 SNHLY and CDR2 FYNNEI. This CDR3 contains 15 residues. CDR3 nucleotides: TGTGCCAGCAGTCCCCGGACTAGCGCGCCCTACGAGCAGTACTTC. It encodes CASSPRTSAPYEQYF.

This clonotype has at least ten counts. The DNA of the CDR3 is TGCGCCAGCAGCTTGATGGGGGCGGACTACAATGAGCAGTTCTTC. This translates into CASSLMGADYNEQFF. The chain combines TRBV5-1 with TRBJ2-1; weak D call: TRBD1 (6 bases). V was shortened by 1 base and J by 3 bases, with 11 bases between the two germline ends. CDR1 is SGHRS, CDR2 YFSETQ, per germline. This CDR3 region has 15 residues.

The chain couples TRBV3-1 to TRBJ1-2, with 7 bases matching TRBD1. V shed 4 bases, J shed 4 bases, and the junction held 12 bases outside the gene matches. The CDR3 is made up of 16 amino acids. CDR1 is LGHDT and CDR2 is YNNKEL in the germline V gene (reference sequence). CDR3 sequence (DNA): TGTGCCAGCAGCCCGGAACCGACAGGGACTACCTATGGCTACACCTTC. This encodes CASSPEPTGTTYGYTF.

Ten or more counts support this clonotype. The gene calls are TRBV7-9 and TRBJ2-1; D possibly corresponds to TRBD1 (5 bases). The CDR3 covers 14 residues. CDR1 and CDR2 from the germline V gene are SEHNR and FQNEAQ (reference sequence). The V end was cut by 1 base, the J end by 5 bases, with 9 bases between. CDR3 nucleotide sequence: TGTGCCAGCAGCTTAGTAGACAGCGACAATGAGCAGTTCTTC. Translating gives CASSLVDSDNEQFF.

The rearrangement joins TRBV24-1 to TRBJ2-2; D possibly corresponds to TRBD2 (5 bases). This CDR3 is built from 14 residues. CDR1 KGHDR and CDR2 SFDVKD come from the germline V gene. Trimming stripped 2 bases from V and 5 bases from J, with 8 bases between. The CDR3 here is CATSDSGRTGELFF. The DNA for the CDR3 is TGTGCCACCAGTGATTCGGGGAGAACCGGGGAGCTGTTTTTT.

For this clonotype: This clone may be a read error of a much larger clone one base away. The chain joins TRBV6-1 to TRBJ2-7; D possibly corresponds to TRBD1 (6 bases). The CDR3 is 14 amino acids. Germline CDR1 MNHNS, CDR2 SASEGT. CDR3 DNA sequence: TGTGCCAGCAGTCCCTCTAGGGACACATACGAGCAGCACTTC. Amino acids: CASSPSRDTYEQHF.

This chain joins TRBV28 and TRBJ2-2; 9 bases match TRBD2. Germline CDR1 and CDR2: MDHEN and SYDVKM. The CDR3 runs 15 residues. J gave up 6 bases and V 6 bases, and 8 bases lay outside the gene matches. CDR3 sequence: CASRQTSGFPGELFF. The CDR3 DNA reads TGTGCCAGCAGGCAAACTAGCGGGTTTCCCGGGGAGCTGTTTTTT.

At least ten counts were recorded for this clonotype. The chain links TRBV2 to TRBJ2-3; D is perhaps TRBD2 (5 bases). Trimming took 10 bases from V and 1 from J, leaving 12 bases between them. Germline CDR1 SNHLY, CDR2 FYNNEI. The CDR3 is 13 residues long. The CDR3 DNA reads TGTGCCACCAAGGAGGACCGCACAGATACGCAGTATTTT. It codes for CATKEDRTDTQYF.

This chain uses TRBV15 with TRBJ2-2; D not resolved. The CDR3 loop spans 14 amino acids. The V gene's germline CDR1 is LNHNV and CDR2 YYDKDF (reference sequence). V lost 8 bases to trimming and J lost 1 base, with 11 bases between them. Written as DNA, the CDR3 is TGTGCCACCGGTAGGGTACTGAACACCGGGGAGCTGTTTTTT. Translated: CATGRVLNTGELFF.

V gene TRBV5-1 combines with J gene TRBJ2-7; D is uncertain. Germline values: CDR1 SGHRS, CDR2 YFSETQ. V was shortened by 4 bases and J by 3 bases, with 14 bases between the two germline ends. This CDR3 comprises 14 residues. This chain's CDR3 is CASSLNSDDYEQYF. In DNA, the CDR3 is TGCGCCAGCAGCCTAAACTCGGACGACTACGAGCAGTACTTC. Combining the CDR3 with reference TRBV5-1 and TRBJ2-7 gives the whole variable domain KAGVTQTPRYLIKTRGQQVTLSCSPISGHRSVSWYQQTPGQGLQFLFEYFSETQRNKGNFPGRFSGRQFSNSRSEMNVSTLELGDSALYLCASSLNSDDYEQYFGPGTRLTVT.

J is TRBJ1-4 and V is TRBV4-2; perhaps TRBD1 as D (6 bases). Trimming pared 6 bases from V and 5 bases from J, leaving 10 bases between. Germline V gene data show CDR1 as LGHNA and CDR2 as YNFKEQ. CDR3 length equals 13 residues. Written as DNA, the CDR3 is TGTGCCAGCAGGGACAGCGACAATGAAAAACTGTTTTTT. Its translation: CASRDSDNEKLFF.

The chain carries TRBV19 and TRBJ1-2, with unresolved D. CDR3 length equals 12 residues. Germline-derived CDR1 and CDR2 are LNHDA and SQIVND (reference sequence). Trimming left V 7 bases short and J 2 bases short, with 8 bases between. The CDR3 sequence is CASNTKNYGYTF. Here the CDR3 DNA reads TGTGCCAGTAACACAAAGAACTATGGCTACACCTTC.

The chain recombines TRBV9 with TRBJ1-1, with a tentative D call TRBD1 (6 bases). The CDR3 length is 16 residues. Germline V gene sequence: CDR1 SGDLS, CDR2 YYNGEE. V gave up 4 bases and J gave up 11 bases, with 27 bases separating them. CDR3 bases: TGTGCCAGCAGCCCCCCTAGGTCGGGGGCGCCAGGAGTGGCTTTCTTT. It specifies CASSPPRSGAPGVAFF.

The rearrangement uses TRBV12-3 or TRBV12-4 and TRBJ1-2; tentatively, D is TRBD1 (6 bases). The CDR3 is 13 residues long. The V end lost 2 bases, the J end lost 7 bases, and 11 bases lay between the germline ends. In nucleotides, the CDR3 is TGTGCCAGCAGTTTATCGGCAGGGGTTGGCTACACCTTC. Its translation is CASSLSAGVGYTF.

V usage is TRBV20-1 and J usage is TRBJ2-7, with 15 bases fitting TRBD2. CDR1 and CDR2 (germline): DFQATT, SNEGSKA (reference sequence). The CDR3 has 15 residues. V trimming: 5 bases; J trimming: 7 bases; junction bases outside the gene matches: 9. In nucleotides, the CDR3 is TGCAGTGCTGAGGGACTAGCGGGAGGTGTCAGTGAGCAGTACTTC. Protein product: CSAEGLAGGVSEQYF.

Notes on this clonotype: A much larger clone sits a single nucleotide away, making a read error possible. The V gene is TRBV28, the J gene TRBJ2-1; TRBD1 matches 7 bases. J lost 5 bases, V lost 5 bases, and 0 bases had no gene match. From germline, CDR1 is MDHEN and CDR2 SYDVKM. The CDR3 runs 12 residues. CDR3 in DNA: TGTGCCAGCAGTGGGACAGACAATGAGCAGTTCTTC. Its translation: CASSGTDNEQFF.

The genes are TRBV27 and TRBJ1-1, with D uncertain. V dropped 5 bases and J dropped 4 bases, with 11 bases sitting between them. CDR1 and CDR2 (germline): MNHEY, SMNVEV (reference sequence). There are 13 residues in the CDR3. CDR3 in amino acids: CASSIRFSTEAFF. CDR3 coding DNA: TGTGCCAGCAGTATCAGGTTTAGCACTGAAGCTTTCTTT.

At least ten counts were recorded for this clonotype. V usage is TRBV11-3 and J usage is TRBJ2-5, with TRBD1 as a possible D gene (6 bases). The CDR3 contains 15 residues. Germline-derived CDR1 and CDR2 are SGHNT and YENEEA. With 5 bases removed from V and 1 base from J, the gap between germline ends came to 14 bases. The DNA of the CDR3 is TGTGCCAGCAGCCTCGGACAGTCGCCCCAAGAGACCCAGTACTTC. This sequence encodes CASSLGQSPQETQYF.

The rearrangement joins TRBV10-3 to TRBJ2-7; 8 bases map to TRBD2. Trimming took 10 bases from V and 4 from J; bases not matched to a gene: 6. Germline assignment: CDR1 ENHRY and CDR2 SYGVKD. The length of the CDR3 is 12 residues. The DNA for the CDR3 is TGTGCCACCGGACTAGCTGAATACGAGCAGTACTTC. Protein sequence: CATGLAEYEQYF.

V gene TRBV19 combines with J gene TRBJ2-7; 7 positions match TRBD2. Trimming removed 10 bases from V and 2 bases from J; junction bases left unmatched: 11. Germline V gene sequence: CDR1 LNHDA, CDR2 SQIVND (reference sequence). The CDR3 is made up of 14 amino acids. DNA of the CDR3: TGTGCCACCGCCTGGGAGGGGTCCCCCTACGAGCAGTACTTC. Translated: CATAWEGSPYEQYF.

The J gene is TRBJ1-5, the V gene TRBV29-1; tentative D call: TRBD1 (6 bases). Germline CDR1 reads SQVTM; CDR2 reads ANQGSEA. Trimming took 1 base from V and 6 from J, leaving 16 bases between them. The CDR3 is made up of 15 amino acids. CDR3 DNA: TGCAGCGTTGAAGTAGGGGGGGGCGCCGGTCAGCCCCAGCATTTT. This encodes CSVEVGGGAGQPQHF.

V gene TRBV27 combines with J gene TRBJ2-3; 7 bases agree with TRBD1. CDR3 length: 15 residues. The junction had 4 bases not matched to a gene; V was cut back by 0 bases and J by 4 bases. The germline CDR1 and CDR2 sequences are MNHEY and SMNVEV (reference sequence). The CDR3 here is CASSLSDRVADTQYF. The CDR3, as DNA: TGTGCCAGCAGTTTATCTGACAGGGTGGCAGATACGCAGTATTTT.

This clonotype was picked up many times. The rearrangement links TRBV5-1 to TRBJ2-1; D unclear. CDR3 length: 11 amino acids. Trimming stripped 3 bases from V and 9 bases from J, with 7 bases between. From germline, CDR1 is SGHRS and CDR2 YFSETQ. CDR3 protein: CASSYESEQFF. As DNA, the CDR3 is TGCGCCAGCAGCTACGAGTCTGAGCAGTTCTTC.